This T cell receptor (beta chain) was sequenced for a study of T cells in Graves' hyperthyroidism and ophthalmopathy. V gave up 3 bases and J gave up 2 bases; unmatched junction bases: 6. The CDR3 has 15 amino acids. Germline assignment: CDR1 DFQATT and CDR2 SNEGSKA (reference sequence). Amplified regions were TCR beta CDR3 sequences from RNA transcripts. First-round RT-PCR of the TCR CDR3 relied on the HTBI primer set. TCRdb ran MiXCR on the multiplex PCR reads and lists one entry per CDR3 protein. The repertoire holds 450,000 to 550,000 distinct CDR3 sequences, approximately 25% seen once, with 11% in the top ten. Only a few counts were recorded for this clonotype.

The TCR was taken from a young woman with Graves' ophthalmopathy. The chain has TRBV20-1 and TRBJ2-7, with 11 nucleotides matching TRBD2. The material sequenced was blood. CDR3 loop: CSARAVSGRAYEQYF. The CDR3 DNA follows: TGCAGTGCTAGGGCCGTTAGCGGGAGGGCCTACGAGCAGTACTTC.